Presented here are 30 T cell receptor beta chains from one specimen sequenced in a study of spatial heterogeneity in lung cancer. In TCRdb, the 5' RACE reads were re-called with MiXCR into one record per CDR3 protein. The data show about 45,000 distinct CDR3 sequences, with about 10% seen just once and 42% held by the top ten. Time point in this sample: sample taken at primary tumor resection. The input material, whole RNA from tumor, nontumor lung or frozen PBMC, was sequenced unsorted. The sample consisted of PBMCs, taken at surgery. The receptor set was obtained from a female donor with early-stage non-small cell lung cancer.

This clonotype turned up a few times. V gene TRBV6-6 combines with J gene TRBJ1-6; D call uncertain. Between the trimmed V and J ends, which lost 2 bases and 5 bases, there was a span of 10 bases. The germline V gene encodes CDR1 MNHNY and CDR2 SVGAGI (reference sequence). This CDR3 contains 15 residues. This chain's CDR3 is CASSYRPADNSPLHF. The CDR3 DNA follows: TGTGCCAGCAGTTACCGCCCCGCTGATAATTCACCCCTCCACTTT.

J is TRBJ2-4 and V is TRBV18, with 7 nucleotides matching TRBD1. The CDR3 consists of 16 residues. Unmatched junction bases numbered 11, after V lost 1 base and J lost 8 bases. Germline CDR1 reads KGHSH; CDR2 reads LQKENI. The DNA of the CDR3 is TGTGCCAGCTCACCACTTTCGAGACAGGGTGGAGACATTCAGTACTTC. Translated, it gives CASSPLSRQGGDIQYF.

This clonotype was seen only a few times. The chain has TRBV2 and TRBJ2-7; 8 nucleotides line up with TRBD1. Germline V gene sequence: CDR1 SNHLY, CDR2 FYNNEI. The V and J ends lost 7 bases and 2 bases, in that order; junction bases with no gene match: 4. There are 13 residues in the CDR3. The CDR3, as DNA: TGTGCCAGCACCATGGACAGGGCCTACGAGCAGTACTTC. It is translated as CASTMDRAYEQYF.

This chain links TRBV28 with TRBJ1-3; D is uncertain. Germline CDR1 MDHEN, CDR2 SYDVKM. The V gene lost 6 bases and the J gene lost 0 bases, with 12 bases spanning the gap. This CDR3 is 15 amino acids long. DNA for the CDR3: TGTGCCAGCAGCCCAGGATCTAGCTCTGGAAACACCATATATTTT. Translation: CASSPGSSSGNTIYF.

This clonotype was detected only a few times. The V call is TRBV29-1, the J call TRBJ1-2; no definite D call. V gave up 0 bases and J gave up 9 bases, with 11 bases separating them. Germline V CDR1 and CDR2: SQVTM, ANQGSEA. CDR3 size: 12 residues. The CDR3 region is CSVEDPGRRYTF. DNA for the CDR3: TGCAGCGTTGAAGATCCAGGTCGTCGCTACACCTTC. Looking up the rest from reference TRBV29-1 and TRBJ1-2 gives the full variable domain: SAVISQKPSRDICQRGTSLTIQCQVDSQVTMMFWYRQQPGQSLTLIATANQGSEATYESGFVIDKFPISRPNLTFSTLTVSNMSPEDSSIYLCSVEDPGRRYTFGSGTRLTVV.

This clonotype occurred many times. The chain couples TRBV7-2 to TRBJ2-3; 11 nucleotides align to TRBD2. V lost 5 bases and J lost 4; bases outside the gene matches: 5. The CDR3 runs 15 residues. Germline V gene lookup returns CDR1 SGHTA and CDR2 FQGNSA. DNA for the CDR3: TGTGCCAGCAGCATTAGCGGGGGGGCATCAGATACGCAGTATTTT. Its translation is CASSISGGASDTQYF.

This clonotype has only a few counts. The chain has TRBV20-1 and TRBJ2-2; no definite D call. CDR1 is DFQATT, CDR2 SNEGSKA, per germline (reference sequence). The CDR3 extends over 12 amino acids. The V end lost 0 bases, the J end lost 4 bases, and 3 bases lay between the germline ends. The CDR3 sequence: CSARDFTGELFF. The DNA for the CDR3 is TGCAGTGCTAGAGATTTCACCGGGGAGCTGTTTTTT.

This clonotype was recorded a few times. The V gene is TRBV7-2, the J gene TRBJ2-1; 12 bases are shared with TRBD1. CDR3 length equals 15 residues. Germline lookup yields CDR1 SGHTA and CDR2 FQGNSA. V dropped 5 bases and J dropped 10; count of bases not matched to a gene: 9. The CDR3 nucleotides read TGTGCCAGCAGCCCCAGGGACAGGGGGCGGGGAGAGCAGTTCTTC. It encodes CASSPRDRGRGEQFF.

The gene calls are TRBV11-1 and TRBJ2-1; D assignment may be TRBD1 or TRBD2 (6 bases each). Germline-derived CDR1 and CDR2 are SGHAT and FQDESV (reference sequence). The CDR3 runs 14 residues. V was cut by 4 bases and J by 4 bases, with 11 bases left in between. CDR3 in amino acids: CASSSGAGYNEQFF. The CDR3 nucleotides read TGTGCCAGCAGCTCAGGGGCGGGGTACAATGAGCAGTTCTTC.

This rearrangement joins TRBV4-2 to TRBJ2-3; 8 bases are a match to TRBD1. The CDR3 contains 16 residues. Germline CDR1 LGHNA, CDR2 YNFKEQ. V lost 4 bases and J lost 5; bases outside the gene matches: 11. CDR3 protein: CASSRYPGGAGDTQYF. The CDR3 nucleotides are TGTGCCAGCAGCCGATACCCAGGGGGCGCCGGAGATACGCAGTATTTT.

With respect to this clonotype: A much larger clone sits a single nucleotide away, making a read error possible. The chain combines TRBV29-1 with TRBJ1-2; TRBD1 might be the D (5 bases). The CDR3 runs 12 residues. CDR1 is SQVTM and CDR2 is ANQGSEA in the germline V gene. Trimming left V 4 bases short and J 6 bases short, with 12 bases between. CDR3 coding DNA: TGCAGCGTTGGGGGGGAACCCCATGGCTACACCTTC. Its protein is CSVGGEPHGYTF.

This clonotype was detected a few times. The rearrangement links TRBV27 to TRBJ1-4, with D unclear. Germline CDR1 reads MNHEY; CDR2 reads SMNVEV (reference sequence). V gave up 3 bases and J gave up 5 bases, with 16 bases separating them. The CDR3 extends over 16 amino acids. CDR3: CASSFWPRQLNEKLFF. The CDR3 nucleotides are TGTGCCAGCAGTTTTTGGCCCCGGCAACTAAATGAAAAACTGTTTTTT.

This clonotype was observed at least ten times. The chain employs TRBV3-1 and TRBJ1-5; D not certain. Between the trimmed V and J ends, which lost 2 bases and 5 bases, there was a span of 10 bases. Per germline, CDR1 LGHDT and CDR2 YNNKEL (reference sequence). The CDR3 consists of 14 residues. CDR3 sequence reads: CASSQSTVDQPQHF. The CDR3 DNA follows: TGTGCCAGCAGCCAATCTACGGTTGATCAGCCCCAGCATTTT.

Ten or more counts support this clonotype. The chain couples TRBV12-3 or TRBV12-4 to TRBJ1-2; 8 bases align to TRBD1. The CDR3 loop spans 13 amino acids. The junction had 6 bases not matched to a gene; V was cut back by 4 bases and J by 8 bases. The CDR3 DNA sequence: TGTGCCAGCAGTTCAGGGGGCGCAGAGGGCTACACCTTC. Its protein is CASSSGGAEGYTF.

This clonotype was found a few times. CDR3 bases: TGTGCCAGCAGTGCCCAGCCTAGCGGGGACAGCCGTCAAGAGACCCAGTACTTC. This codes for CASSAQPSGDSRQETQYF. This rearrangement joins TRBV28 to TRBJ2-5; 9 bases map to TRBD2. The CDR3 totals 18 residues. Germline lookup yields CDR1 MDHEN and CDR2 SYDVKM. The V and J ends lost 5 bases and 2 bases, in that order; junction bases with no gene match: 15. Using reference TRBV28 and TRBJ2-5 for the parts outside the CDR3, the full variable domain is DVKVTQSSRYLVKRTGEKVFLECVQDMDHENMFWYRQDPGLGLRLIYFSYDVKMKEKGDIPEGYSVSREKKERFSLILESASTNQTSMYLCASSAQPSGDSRQETQYFGPGTRLLVL.

The V gene is TRBV11-2, the J gene TRBJ1-4, with D maybe TRBD1 (5 bases). CDR1 and CDR2 from the germline V gene are SGHAT and FQNNGV. V was clipped by 0 bases and J by 8 bases, with 7 bases between them. CDR3 size: 13 residues. The CDR3 loop is CASSLDRGEKLFF. The CDR3 nucleotides are TGTGCCAGCAGCTTAGATCGGGGGGAAAAACTGTTTTTT.

DNA of the CDR3: TGTGCCAGTAGTCCCCCCCACTCACCCTACGAGCAGTACTTC. Translation: CASSPPHSPYEQYF. V gene TRBV19 combines with J gene TRBJ2-7; D is unresolved. This CDR3 is built from 14 residues. Germline V gives CDR1 LNHDA, CDR2 SQIVND (reference sequence). The V end lost 5 bases, the J end lost 2 bases, and 13 bases lay between the germline ends.

This clonotype was seen at least ten times. This chain links TRBV7-9 with TRBJ2-3; TRBD1 aligns across 8 bases. J was trimmed by 0 bases and V by 4 bases; bases with no gene match: 6. Per germline, CDR1 SEHNR and CDR2 FQNEAQ (reference sequence). This CDR3 spans 16 amino acids. The CDR3 coding sequence is TGTGCCAGCAGCTCGGGGGACAGGCCTAGCACAGATACGCAGTATTTT. This gives the protein CASSSGDRPSTDTQYF.

This clonotype came up many times. This chain uses TRBV9 with TRBJ1-6, with 9 bases that match TRBD1. The CDR3 extends over 14 amino acids. Trimming at V came to 3 bases and at J to 10 bases, leaving 5 bases not matched to a gene. Germline V gives CDR1 SGDLS, CDR2 YYNGEE. This CDR3 reads CASSEGQGFSPLHF. CDR3 bases: TGTGCCAGCAGCGAGGGACAGGGTTTCTCACCCCTCCACTTT.

This chain joins TRBV7-9 and TRBJ1-1; D is uncertain. V lost 5 bases and J lost 4, with 20 bases in between. CDR1 and CDR2 from the germline V gene are SEHNR and FQNEAQ (reference sequence). This CDR3 contains 16 residues. The CDR3 DNA is TGTGCCAGCAGCCCACCTCATGGACCCCAGAGCACTGAAGCTTTCTTT. Its protein is CASSPPHGPQSTEAFF. Complete variable domain (other parts from reference TRBV7-9 and TRBJ1-1): DTGVSQNPRHKITKRGQNVTFRCDPISEHNRLYWYRQTLGQGPEFLTYFQNEAQLEKSRLLSDRFSAERPKGSFSTLEIQRTEQGDSAMYLCASSPPHGPQSTEAFFGQGTRLTVV.

This clonotype was detected only a few times. The chain employs TRBV3-1 and TRBJ2-3; D is possibly TRBD1 (5 bases). CDR1 and CDR2 from the germline V gene are LGHDT and YNNKEL (reference sequence). This CDR3 region has 16 residues. V lost 1 base, J lost 1 base, and 12 bases lay in between. The CDR3 sequence is CASSQGKGSGTDTQYF. The CDR3 nucleotides are TGTGCCAGCAGCCAAGGAAAGGGGTCAGGCACAGATACGCAGTATTTT.

At least ten counts were recorded for this clonotype. The chain combines TRBV5-4 with TRBJ2-5; the D gene is possibly TRBD1 (6 bases). CDR1 is SGHNT, CDR2 YYREEE, per germline (reference sequence). V was trimmed by 5 bases and J by 1 base, leaving 12 bases between them. The CDR3 runs 14 residues. The CDR3 spells CASSLTGSQETQYF. The DNA of the CDR3 is TGTGCCAGCAGTTTGACAGGCAGCCAAGAGACCCAGTACTTC. Supplemented by reference TRBV5-4 and TRBJ2-5, the full variable domain reads ETGVTQSPTHLIKTRGQQVTLRCSSQSGHNTVSWYQQALGQGPQFIFQYYREEENGRGNFPPRFSGLQFPNYSSELNVNALELDDSALYLCASSLTGSQETQYFGPGTRLLVL.

The rearrangement uses TRBV10-2 and TRBJ1-1; 7 positions match TRBD1. The CDR3 loop spans 14 amino acids. With 10 bases clipped from V and 1 base from J, the junction kept 9 bases outside the gene matches. CDR1 is WSHSY, CDR2 SAAADI, per germline. CDR3 loop: CATQPGQANTEAFF. In DNA, the CDR3 is TGCGCCACCCAACCAGGACAGGCGAACACTGAAGCTTTCTTT.

Only one count was recorded for this clonotype. The rearrangement joins TRBV19 to TRBJ1-1; TRBD1 is a possible D gene (6 bases). CDR3 length: 15 residues. CDR1 and CDR2 (germline): LNHDA, SQIVND (reference sequence). The germline V and J ends were trimmed by 5 bases and 4 bases, with 17 bases remaining between them. The CDR3 region is CASSPTGGASTEAFF. CDR3 DNA: TGTGCCAGTAGTCCCACGGGGGGGGCGAGCACTGAAGCTTTCTTT.

The chain recombines TRBV28 with TRBJ2-3, with 10 bases fitting TRBD1. The CDR3 contains 16 residues. V trimming: 2 bases; J trimming: 1 base; junction bases outside the gene matches: 3. The germline V gene has CDR1 MDHEN and CDR2 SYDVKM. The DNA of the CDR3 is TGTGCCAGCAGTTTAGGGGGGACAGGGGGCACAGATACGCAGTATTTT. Translation: CASSLGGTGGTDTQYF.

This clonotype was seen a handful of times. The chain employs TRBV7-3 and TRBJ2-1; the match to TRBD1 covers 8 bases. V lost 2 bases, J lost 8 bases, and 5 bases stayed unmatched. From germline, CDR1 is SGHTA and CDR2 FQGTGA. The CDR3 covers 14 residues. The CDR3 bases are TGTGCCAGCAGCTTATCCGGACAGGGCGATGAGCAGTTCTTC. Amino acids: CASSLSGQGDEQFF.

The gene calls are TRBV12-3 or TRBV12-4 and TRBJ2-4; weak D call: TRBD1 (6 bases). The CDR3 is made up of 14 amino acids. V shed 6 bases and J shed 6 bases, with 15 bases lying between them. The CDR3 loop reads CASSRYLDRNIQYF. Here the CDR3 DNA reads TGTGCCAGCAGCCGCTATTTGGACAGAAACATTCAGTACTTC.

This clonotype was observed a few times. The rearrangement links TRBV12-3 or TRBV12-4 to TRBJ1-2; 10 bases map to TRBD1. The CDR3 length is 14 residues. The ends lost 5 bases at V and 8 bases at J; junction bases unmatched: 8. The CDR3 here is CASSPRQGAYGYTF. The CDR3 DNA reads TGTGCCAGCAGTCCCCGACAGGGGGCGTACGGCTACACCTTC.

J is TRBJ1-1 and V is TRBV25-1; D might be TRBD1 (6 bases). Germline-derived CDR1 and CDR2 are MGHDK and SYGVNS. V lost 3 bases and J 6 bases, leaving 17 bases between the germline ends. The CDR3 has 15 amino acids. The CDR3 DNA is TGTGCCAGCAGTGATTCCCCCACAGGGAGCGCTGAAGCTTTCTTT. Its protein is CASSDSPTGSAEAFF.

In its sample, this clonotype was seen many times. The CDR3 region is CASSPRDSSSGYTF. CDR3 DNA sequence: TGTGCCAGCAGCCCCAGGGACTCCTCCAGCGGCTACACCTTC. This chain joins TRBV3-1 and TRBJ1-2; D perhaps matches TRBD1 (5 bases). CDR3 length: 14 residues. V was shortened by 4 bases and J by 8 bases, with 17 bases between the two germline ends. The germline V gene has CDR1 LGHDT and CDR2 YNNKEL (reference sequence).